Detailed here is one TCR beta chain. Its antigen remains unidentified. The record originates from a study of CXCR3-negative and CXCR3-positive naive CD8 T cells. Libraries were UMI-labeled 5' RACE TRB cDNA. TCRdb reanalyzed the 5' RACE reads, giving one entry per CDR3 protein sequence and no DNA. The clone table shows about 150,000 distinct CDR3 sequences, with the ten largest holding nearly 0.5%. The length of the CDR3 is 14 residues. CDR1 is SQVTM and CDR2 is ANQGSEA in the germline V gene. Per CD8+ T cell subset, triplicate sorts of fewer than 350,000 cells each were done. General observations from the study: Naive cells positive for CXCR3 carried more hydrophobic TRB CDR3s than CXCR3-negative ones. Memory cells diverged, while naive CXCR3-positive and CXCR3-negative cells had similar TRBV-TRBJ usage.

This chain uses TRBV29-1 with TRBJ2-1; TCRdb's assignment of TRBD1 cannot be checked, as there is no DNA. The sequence was collected from a human donor in good health. Some clones in this sample may be carry-over from other donors' samples. What was sequenced was naive CXCR3+ CD8+ T cells from blood. Regarding subset: CD45RO-CCR7+CD27+CD95- naive CD8+ T cells expressing CXCR3 (TNR3+). The CDR3 sequence: CSVVGTDTDNEQFF.